This TCR beta chain emerged from a study of glioma-infiltrating T cells. Using RNA template, CDR3s of TCR alpha and beta were amplified with iRepertoire arm-PCR. Each CDR3 protein gets one entry after TCRdb re-called the multiplex PCR reads with MiXCR. The sample carries approximately 120,000 distinct CDR3 sequences, around a quarter recorded once. CDR3 length equals 16 residues. Looked up from germline, CDR1 is MGHRA and CDR2 is YSYEKL. Study-wide findings and caveats: Gliomas, especially low-grade, showed above-expected tissue-blood divergence; non-neoplastic patients showed below.

With respect to this clonotype: Its target is unknown. This may stem from a read error, because a much larger clone lies one nucleotide away.

The gene calls are TRBV4-1 and TRBJ2-1; D might be TRBD1 (6 bases). The receptor comes from a human donor with low-grade glioma or glioblastoma, undergoing nonglioma brain surgery, or in good health (not recorded which). Input material: glioma tissue, nonneoplastic brain tissue, or PBMCs (not recorded which). CDR3 loop: CASSLLPAGVYNKQFF. In nucleotides, the CDR3 is TGCGCCAGCAGCCTTCTTCCGGCAGGGGTGTACAATAAGCAGTTCTTC.